Below are 14 T cell receptor beta chains sequenced from a single sample in a study of breast tumors, draining lymph nodes, adjacent tissues. Breast cancer patients provided tissue from their axillary draining lymph nodes. TCRdb reprocessed the multiplex PCR reads with MiXCR, giving one entry per CDR3 protein. The sample shows 200,000 to 250,000 distinct CDR3 sequences, nearly 35% of them seen only once. Sequenced material: axillary lymph node tissue. The receptors here all came from a female donor with breast cancer. Some clones in this sample may be carry-over from other donors' samples.

The chain links TRBV5-1 to TRBJ2-2, with 10 bases matching TRBD2. After removal of 4 bases from V and 5 bases from J, the junction contained 20 bases not matched to a gene. Germline CDR1 is SGHRS and CDR2 is YFSETQ. The CDR3 has 20 amino acids. The chain's CDR3 is CASSQVPPASSGGWTGELFF. The CDR3 DNA reads TGCGCCAGCAGCCAGGTACCTCCAGCCTCTAGCGGGGGTTGGACCGGGGAGCTGTTTTTT.

This clonotype was counted ten times or more. The chain links TRBV5-8 to TRBJ2-7; TRBD1 is a possible D gene (5 bases). The CDR3 sequence is 13 residues long. Germline V gene lookup returns CDR1 SGHTS and CDR2 YDEGEE. Trimming cost V 2 bases and J 3 bases, with 9 bases left between them. In DNA form, the CDR3 reads TGTGCCAGCAGCTTTCGGACATACTACGAGCAGTACTTC. This translates into CASSFRTYYEQYF.

The chain carries TRBV2 and TRBJ1-5; a possible D gene is TRBD1 (5 bases). The CDR3 is 15 amino acids. CDR1 is SNHLY and CDR2 is FYNNEI in the germline V gene. V lost 6 bases and J lost 2, with 14 bases in between. The CDR3 loop reads CASRGTSGGNQPQHF. CDR3 DNA sequence: TGTGCCAGCAGGGGGACTAGCGGGGGCAATCAGCCCCAGCATTTT.

Comments on this clonotype: Being one base from a much bigger clone, this may be a read error. The J gene is TRBJ1-2, the V gene TRBV6-5, with no clear D. The CDR3 spans 14 residues. V dropped 5 bases and J dropped 5 bases, with 15 bases sitting between them. The germline V gene has CDR1 MNHEY and CDR2 SVGAGI. The CDR3 coding sequence is TGTGCCAGCAGTCAACTCCCGGCAGCGTATGGCTACACCTTC. This gives the protein CASSQLPAAYGYTF.

Notes on this clonotype: Lacking the conserved final phenylalanine or tryptophan, this CDR3 likely reflects a read error. No DNA is shown, since the ends of the CDR3 on it are uncertain; the CDR3 is the one TCRdb lists. The CDR3 loop is CASSHPYP. The chain couples TRBV14 to TRBJ1-3. The CDR3 totals 8 residues, both ends included. Germline V gene data show CDR1 as SGHDN and CDR2 as FVKESK.

The J gene is TRBJ2-3, the V gene TRBV7-2, with 11 nucleotides matching TRBD2. V trimming: 1 base; J trimming: 2 bases; junction bases outside the gene matches: 2. There are 16 residues in the CDR3. The germline V gene has CDR1 SGHTA and CDR2 FQGNSA. This CDR3 is CASSLGTSGYTDTQYF. The DNA of the CDR3 is TGTGCCAGCAGCTTAGGGACTAGCGGGTACACAGATACGCAGTATTTT. Drawing the rest from reference TRBV7-2 and TRBJ2-3, the complete variable domain is GAGVSQSPSNKVTEKGKDVELRCDPISGHTALYWYRQSLGQGLEFLIYFQGNSAPDKSGLPSDRFSAERTGGSVSTLTIQRTQQEDSAVYLCASSLGTSGYTDTQYFGPGTRLTVL.

This clonotype was picked up one time. The chain links TRBV6-2 or TRBV6-3 to TRBJ1-5; D might be TRBD1 (5 bases). V gave up 2 bases and J gave up 2 bases, with 13 bases separating them. This CDR3 has 16 amino acids. From germline, CDR1 is MNHEY and CDR2 SVGEGT. CDR3 protein: CASSYHMRGGNQPQHF. The CDR3 nucleotides are TGTGCCAGCAGTTACCACATGAGAGGGGGCAATCAGCCCCAGCATTTT.

Comments on this clonotype: An end of the junction differs from the germline gene, which may be a read error. The rearrangement links TRBV6-6 to TRBJ1-5; D is ambiguous. CDR1 is MNHNY, CDR2 SVGAGI, per germline (reference sequence). The length of the CDR3 is 12 residues. The CDR3 here is CASSYTQPPEHF. The CDR3 coding sequence is TGTGCCAGCAGTTACACCCAACCGCCCGAGCATTTT.

This clonotype has at least ten counts. The V call is TRBV20-1, the J call TRBJ2-5, with D unresolved. This CDR3 contains 14 residues. The V and J ends lost 0 bases and 4 bases respectively, with 12 bases between them. Germline-derived CDR1 and CDR2 are DFQATT and SNEGSKA (reference sequence). CDR3 nucleotide sequence: TGCAGTGCTAGAGATCAGTCCCTCCGAGAGACCCAGTACTTC. It yields the protein CSARDQSLRETQYF.

This clonotype was seen repeatedly, ten times or more. The chain recombines TRBV15 with TRBJ1-2; D gene ambiguous. V was trimmed by 3 bases and J by 0 bases, leaving 5 bases between them. Germline-derived CDR1 and CDR2 are LNHNV and YYDKDF (reference sequence). This CDR3 is 13 amino acids long. The CDR3 DNA reads as TGTGCCACCAGCAGGTCAGCTAACTATGGCTACACCTTC. Protein sequence: CATSRSANYGYTF.

The gene calls are TRBV7-9 and TRBJ2-6; 7 bases map to TRBD1. V was clipped by 5 bases and J by 3 bases; unmatched bases: 13. Germline values: CDR1 SEHNR, CDR2 FQNEAQ (reference sequence). The CDR3 is 18 residues long. The CDR3 region has the DNA TGTGCCAGCAGCCGAACCCAGGGGGATGTCTATGGGGCCAACGTCCTGACTTTC. Translating gives CASSRTQGDVYGANVLTF.

This clonotype was detected ten times or more. The chain uses TRBV9 and TRBJ1-6; 9 nucleotides line up with TRBD1. Per the germline V gene, CDR1 is SGDLS and CDR2 is YYNGEE. This CDR3 comprises 14 residues. J gave up 9 bases and V 4 bases, and 5 bases lay outside the gene matches. The CDR3 bases are TGTGCCAGCAGCCCCGGGACAGGGATTTCACCCCTCCACTTT. Residues: CASSPGTGISPLHF.

The V call is TRBV7-2, the J call TRBJ2-5, with D perhaps matching TRBD1 (8 bases). V gave up 11 bases and J gave up 5 bases, with 21 bases separating them. In germline, CDR1 is SGHTA, CDR2 FQGNSA. CDR3 length: 14 residues. In DNA form, the CDR3 reads TGTGCCGGTAGCTTAGACAGGGGAGGGGAGACCCAGTACTTC. It codes for CAGSLDRGGETQYF.

Note on this clonotype: Compared with germline, one end of the junction differs, possibly owing to a read error. The rearrangement joins TRBV7-2 to TRBJ1-5, with D possibly TRBD1 on 6 matching bases. This CDR3 is built from 14 residues. Germline V CDR1 and CDR2: SGHTA, FQGNSA. In DNA form, the CDR3 reads TGTGCCAGCAGCCAAATGGCTGGAGGACAGCCTCAGCATTTT. Encoded protein: CASSQMAGGQPQHF. Full variable domain (missing parts from reference TRBV7-2 and TRBJ1-5): GAGVSQSPSNKVTEKGKDVELRCDPISGHTALYWYRQSLGQGLEFLIYFQGNSAPDKSGLPSDRFSAERTGGSVSTLTIQRTQQEDSAVYLCASSQMAGGQPQHFGDGTRLSIL.